This T cell receptor (beta chain) came from a study of cytomegalovirus exposure and HLA in healthy donors. The PCR used 60 Vbeta and 13 Jbeta primers. Sequencing used immunoSEQ multiplex PCR; TCRdb keeps in-frame clones, though not all of them. The sample consists of over 100,000 clones, 70% of them appearing once. Details on this clone: Antigen: not known.

The V segment lost 0 bases and the J segment 4 bases; nucleotides outside the gene matches: 17. Germline V lookup: CDR1 MGHRA, CDR2 YSYEKL. CDR3 length equals 20 residues. Study-level points and caveats: Cytomegalovirus-associated TCR beta chains were listed, numbering roughly 150. When a later analysis compared HLA-associated TCR beta chains with equally common others, the HLA-associated chains turned out to be more clonally expanded and to have lower generation probabilities.

V is TRBV4-1 and J is TRBJ1-3; the match to TRBD1 covers 8 bases. This TCR was recovered from a man aged 25 to 40 in good health and CMV-seropositive. The sequencing sample was made of PBMCs. This CDR3 reads CASSQEGQFGQGKAGNTIYF. In DNA form, the CDR3 reads TGCGCCAGCAGCCAAGAGGGGCAATTCGGACAGGGAAAGGCCGGAAACACCATATATTTT.